This TCR beta chain was recovered during a study of Ad26.COV2.S vaccination and SARS-CoV-2 variants. Study-level findings and limits: Placebo and vaccine recipients had non-spike TCR breadth that was similar.

The treatment was: roughly 20 received Ad26.COV2.S at low or high dose, single or two shots; a few received placebo; per-sample allocation not given. Sampling was performed 63 days after the first vaccine or placebo injection. Vaccine was an Ad26 vector expressing Wuhan-strain SARS-CoV-2 spike. The table came from immunoSEQ multiplex PCR; TCRdb's copy has only in-frame clones and leaves some out. The sample comprises around 300,000 clones, 88% of which are singletons, and 6.4% rests with the top ten. As to this clone: What it recognizes is unknown.

The length of the CDR3 is 15 residues. V shed 2 bases and J 3 bases; nucleotides not matched to a gene: 6. Germline loops: CDR1 SGHAT, CDR2 FQDESV (reference sequence). V is TRBV11-1 and J is TRBJ1-2, with 7 nucleotides matching TRBD1. This specimen was peripheral blood, taken in a trial of Ad26.COV2.S vaccine versus placebo. The TCR originated in a person between 18 and 60 years old who received the Ad26.COV2.S COVID-19 vaccine or a placebo. The CDR3 loop is CASSLTETGHYGYTF. DNA for the CDR3: TGTGCCAGCAGCTTAACCGAGACAGGGCACTATGGCTACACCTTC.